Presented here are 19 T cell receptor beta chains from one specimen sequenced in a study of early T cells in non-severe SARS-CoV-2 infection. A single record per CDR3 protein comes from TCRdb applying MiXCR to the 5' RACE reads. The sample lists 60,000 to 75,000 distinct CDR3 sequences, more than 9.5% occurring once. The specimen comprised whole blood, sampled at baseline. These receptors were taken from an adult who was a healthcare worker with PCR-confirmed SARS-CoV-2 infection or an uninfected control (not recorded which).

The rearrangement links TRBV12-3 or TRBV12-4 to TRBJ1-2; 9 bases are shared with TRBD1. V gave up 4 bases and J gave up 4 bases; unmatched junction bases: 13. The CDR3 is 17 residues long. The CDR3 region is CASSSLPPGQGGYGYTF. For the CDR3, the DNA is TGTGCCAGCAGTTCCCTTCCCCCGGGACAGGGTGGCTATGGCTACACCTTC.

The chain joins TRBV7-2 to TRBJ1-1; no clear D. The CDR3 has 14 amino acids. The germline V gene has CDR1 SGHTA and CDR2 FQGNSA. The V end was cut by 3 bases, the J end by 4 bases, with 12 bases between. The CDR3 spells CASSLRARSTEAFF. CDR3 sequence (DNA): TGTGCCAGCAGCTTGCGGGCGCGGAGCACTGAAGCTTTCTTT.

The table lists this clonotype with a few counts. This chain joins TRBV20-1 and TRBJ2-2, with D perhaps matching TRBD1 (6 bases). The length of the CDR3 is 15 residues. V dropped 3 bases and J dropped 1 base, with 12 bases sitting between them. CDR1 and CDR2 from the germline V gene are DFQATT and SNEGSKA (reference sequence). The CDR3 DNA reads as TGCAGTGCTAGCCTGGACAGTCGGAACACCGGGGAGCTGTTTTTT. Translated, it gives CSASLDSRNTGELFF.

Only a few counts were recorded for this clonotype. The CDR3 DNA follows: TGTGCCAGTAGTATAGGTGGGGAAGATACGCAGTATTTT. Protein sequence: CASSIGGEDTQYF. The rearrangement uses TRBV19 and TRBJ2-3; unclear D gene. V was pared by 1 base and J by 5 bases, with 7 bases between. Germline CDR1 LNHDA, CDR2 SQIVND (reference sequence). The CDR3 is made up of 13 amino acids.

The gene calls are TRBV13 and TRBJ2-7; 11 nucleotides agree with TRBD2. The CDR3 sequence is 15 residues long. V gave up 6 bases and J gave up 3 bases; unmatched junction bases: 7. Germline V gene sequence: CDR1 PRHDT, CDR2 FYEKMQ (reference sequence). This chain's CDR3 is CASRRAGTSGYEQYF. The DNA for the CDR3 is TGTGCCAGCAGACGAGCCGGGACTAGCGGCTACGAGCAGTACTTC. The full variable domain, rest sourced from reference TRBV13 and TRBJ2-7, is AAGVIQSPRHLIKEKRETATLKCYPIPRHDTVYWYQQGPGQDPQFLISFYEKMQSDKGSIPDRFSAQQFSDYHSELNMSSLELGDSALYFCASRRAGTSGYEQYFGPGTRLTVT.

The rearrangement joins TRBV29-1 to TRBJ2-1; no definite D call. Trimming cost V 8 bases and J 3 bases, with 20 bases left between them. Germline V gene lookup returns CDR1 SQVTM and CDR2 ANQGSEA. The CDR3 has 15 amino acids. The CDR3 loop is CSHDHPSANYNEQFF. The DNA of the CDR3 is TGCAGCCACGACCACCCTAGTGCTAACTACAATGAGCAGTTCTTC.

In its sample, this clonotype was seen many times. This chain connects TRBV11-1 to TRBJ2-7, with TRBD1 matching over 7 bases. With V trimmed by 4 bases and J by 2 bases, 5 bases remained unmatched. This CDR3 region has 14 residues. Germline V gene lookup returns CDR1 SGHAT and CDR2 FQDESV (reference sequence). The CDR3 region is CASSYRQGPYEQYF. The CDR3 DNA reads TGTGCCAGCAGCTACCGACAGGGCCCCTACGAGCAGTACTTC.

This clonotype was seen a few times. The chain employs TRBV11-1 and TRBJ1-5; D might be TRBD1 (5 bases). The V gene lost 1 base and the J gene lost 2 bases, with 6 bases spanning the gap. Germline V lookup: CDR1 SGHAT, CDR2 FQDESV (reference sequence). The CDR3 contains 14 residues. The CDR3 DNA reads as TGTGCCAGCAGCTTAGAACAGGGCAATCAGCCCCAGCATTTT. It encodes CASSLEQGNQPQHF.

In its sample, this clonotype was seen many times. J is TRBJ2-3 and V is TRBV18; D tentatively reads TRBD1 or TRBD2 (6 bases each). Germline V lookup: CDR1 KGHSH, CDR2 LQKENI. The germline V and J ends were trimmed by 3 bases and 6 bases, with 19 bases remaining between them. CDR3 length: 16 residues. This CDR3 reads CASSPTGGQWLDTQYF. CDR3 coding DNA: TGTGCCAGCTCACCTACCGGGGGCCAGTGGTTGGATACGCAGTATTTT. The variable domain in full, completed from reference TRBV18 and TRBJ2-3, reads NAGVMQNPRHLVRRRGQEARLRCSPMKGHSHVYWYRQLPEEGLKFMVYLQKENIIDESGMPKERFSAEFPKEGPSILRIQQVVRGDSAAYFCASSPTGGQWLDTQYFGPGTRLTVL.

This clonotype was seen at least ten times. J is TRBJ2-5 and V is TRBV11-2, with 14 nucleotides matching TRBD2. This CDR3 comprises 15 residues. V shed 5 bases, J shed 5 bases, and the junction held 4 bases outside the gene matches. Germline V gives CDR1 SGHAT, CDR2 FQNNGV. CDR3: CASSPGLAGVETQYF. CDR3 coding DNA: TGTGCCAGCAGCCCGGGACTAGCGGGAGTGGAGACCCAGTACTTC.

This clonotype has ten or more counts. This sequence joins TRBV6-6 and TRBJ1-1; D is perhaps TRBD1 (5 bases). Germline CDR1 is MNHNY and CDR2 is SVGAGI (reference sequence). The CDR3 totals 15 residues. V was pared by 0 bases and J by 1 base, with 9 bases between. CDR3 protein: CASSYSATANTEAFF. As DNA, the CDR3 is TGTGCCAGCAGTTACTCCGCGACAGCGAACACTGAAGCTTTCTTT.

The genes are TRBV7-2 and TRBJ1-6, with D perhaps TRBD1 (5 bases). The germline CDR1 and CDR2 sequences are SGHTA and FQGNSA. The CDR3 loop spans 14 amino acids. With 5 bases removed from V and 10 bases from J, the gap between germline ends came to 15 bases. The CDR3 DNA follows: TGTGCCAGCAGCCCTAGGGGCATTGAGTCACCCCTCCACTTT. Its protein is CASSPRGIESPLHF.

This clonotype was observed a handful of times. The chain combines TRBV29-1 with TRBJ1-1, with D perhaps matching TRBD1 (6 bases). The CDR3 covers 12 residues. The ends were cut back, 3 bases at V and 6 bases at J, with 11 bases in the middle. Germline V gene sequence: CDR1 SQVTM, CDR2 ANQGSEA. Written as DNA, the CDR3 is TGCAGCGTTGAGCGGGACACAGCTGAAGCTTTCTTT. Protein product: CSVERDTAEAFF.

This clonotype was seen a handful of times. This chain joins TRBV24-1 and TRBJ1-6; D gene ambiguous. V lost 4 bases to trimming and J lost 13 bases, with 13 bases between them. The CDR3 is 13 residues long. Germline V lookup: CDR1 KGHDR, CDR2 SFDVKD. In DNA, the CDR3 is TGTGCCACCAGTGAGCTGGACCGCGGGCCCCTCCACTTT. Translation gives CATSELDRGPLHF.

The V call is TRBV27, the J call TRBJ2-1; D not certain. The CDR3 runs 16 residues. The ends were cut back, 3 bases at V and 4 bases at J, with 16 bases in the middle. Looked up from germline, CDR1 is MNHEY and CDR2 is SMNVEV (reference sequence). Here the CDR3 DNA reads TGTGCCAGCAGTTTTGACGGAAAACCACCATACAATGAGCAGTTCTTC. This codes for CASSFDGKPPYNEQFF.

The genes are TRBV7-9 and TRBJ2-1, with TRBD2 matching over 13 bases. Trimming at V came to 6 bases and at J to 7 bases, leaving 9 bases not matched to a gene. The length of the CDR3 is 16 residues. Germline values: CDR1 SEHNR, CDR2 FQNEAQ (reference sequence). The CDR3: CASRRTSGSSVNEQFF. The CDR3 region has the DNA TGTGCCAGCAGGCGGACTAGCGGGAGCTCAGTAAATGAGCAGTTCTTC.

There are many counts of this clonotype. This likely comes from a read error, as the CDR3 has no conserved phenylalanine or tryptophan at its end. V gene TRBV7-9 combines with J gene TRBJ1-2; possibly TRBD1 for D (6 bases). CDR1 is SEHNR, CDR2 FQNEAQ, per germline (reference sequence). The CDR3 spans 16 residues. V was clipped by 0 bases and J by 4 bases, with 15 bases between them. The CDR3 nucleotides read TGTGCCAGCAGCTTAGCCGTCTCTAGGGGGTCCTATGGCTACACCCTC. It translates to CASSLAVSRGSYGYTL.

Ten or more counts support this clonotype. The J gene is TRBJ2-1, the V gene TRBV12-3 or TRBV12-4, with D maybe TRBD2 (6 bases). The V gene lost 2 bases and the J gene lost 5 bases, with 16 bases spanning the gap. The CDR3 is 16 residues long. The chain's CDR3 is CASSLRVLAQNNEQFF. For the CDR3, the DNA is TGTGCCAGCAGTTTAAGGGTCCTAGCGCAGAACAATGAGCAGTTCTTC.

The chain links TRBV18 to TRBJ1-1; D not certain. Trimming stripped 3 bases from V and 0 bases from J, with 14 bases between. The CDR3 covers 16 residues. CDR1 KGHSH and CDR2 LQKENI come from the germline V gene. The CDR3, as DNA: TGTGCCAGCTCACCGTTTGCGGAGTCCCTGAACACTGAAGCTTTCTTT. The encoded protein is CASSPFAESLNTEAFF.